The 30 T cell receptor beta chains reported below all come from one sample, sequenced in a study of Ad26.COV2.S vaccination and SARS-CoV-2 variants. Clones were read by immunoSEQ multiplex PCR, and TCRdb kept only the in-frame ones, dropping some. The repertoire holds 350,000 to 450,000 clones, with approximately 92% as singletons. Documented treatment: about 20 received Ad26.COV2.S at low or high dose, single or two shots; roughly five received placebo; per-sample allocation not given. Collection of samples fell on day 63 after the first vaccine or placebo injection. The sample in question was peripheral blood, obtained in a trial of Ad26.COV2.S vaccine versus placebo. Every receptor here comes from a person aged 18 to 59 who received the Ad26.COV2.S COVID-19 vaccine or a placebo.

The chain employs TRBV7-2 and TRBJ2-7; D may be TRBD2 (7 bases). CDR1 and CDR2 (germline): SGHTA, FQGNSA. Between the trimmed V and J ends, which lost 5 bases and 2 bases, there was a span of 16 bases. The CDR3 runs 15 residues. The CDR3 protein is CASSPRSGGAYEQYF. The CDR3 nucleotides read TGTGCCAGCAGCCCCAGGTCGGGGGGCGCCTACGAGCAGTACTTC.

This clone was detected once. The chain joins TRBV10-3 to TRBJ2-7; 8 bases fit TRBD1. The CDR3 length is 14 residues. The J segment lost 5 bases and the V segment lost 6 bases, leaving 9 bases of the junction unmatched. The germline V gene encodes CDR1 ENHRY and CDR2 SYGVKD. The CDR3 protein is CAIREPGQANEQYF. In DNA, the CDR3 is TGTGCCATCAGGGAACCGGGACAGGCAAACGAGCAGTACTTC.

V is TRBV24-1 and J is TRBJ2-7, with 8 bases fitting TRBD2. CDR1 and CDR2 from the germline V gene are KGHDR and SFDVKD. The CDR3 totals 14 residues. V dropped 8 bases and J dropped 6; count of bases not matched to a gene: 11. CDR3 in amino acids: CATMGSGGGSEQYF. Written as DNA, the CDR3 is TGTGCCACCATGGGATCGGGGGGGGGCTCCGAGCAGTACTTC.

In nucleotides, the CDR3 is TGTGCCAGCAGTAGGACAGGGGAGAGGTATGGCTACACCTTC. This translates into CASSRTGERYGYTF. The genes are TRBV5-4 and TRBJ1-2; 9 bases align to TRBD1. The J segment lost 5 bases and the V segment lost 5 bases, leaving 7 bases of the junction unmatched. Germline V gene data show CDR1 as SGHNT and CDR2 as YYREEE (reference sequence). The CDR3 is 14 amino acids.

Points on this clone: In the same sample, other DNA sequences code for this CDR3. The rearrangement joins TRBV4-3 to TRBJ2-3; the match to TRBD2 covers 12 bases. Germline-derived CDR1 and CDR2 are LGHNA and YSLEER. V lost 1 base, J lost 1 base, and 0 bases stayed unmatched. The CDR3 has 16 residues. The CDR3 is CASSQGTSGGTDTQYF. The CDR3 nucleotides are TGCGCCAGCAGCCAAGGGACTAGCGGGGGCACAGATACGCAGTATTTT.

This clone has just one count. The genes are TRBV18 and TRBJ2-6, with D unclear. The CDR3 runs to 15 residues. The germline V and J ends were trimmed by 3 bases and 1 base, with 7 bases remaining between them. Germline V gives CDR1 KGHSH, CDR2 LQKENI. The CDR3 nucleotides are TGTGCCAGCTCACCCTTATTATCTGGGGCCAACGTCCTGACTTTC. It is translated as CASSPLLSGANVLTF.

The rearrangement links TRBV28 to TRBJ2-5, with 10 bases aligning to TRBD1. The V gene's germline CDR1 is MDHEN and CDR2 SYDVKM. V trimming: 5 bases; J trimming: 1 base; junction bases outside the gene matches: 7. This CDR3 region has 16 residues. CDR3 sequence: CASSTTWTGGQETQYF. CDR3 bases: TGTGCCAGCAGTACAACCTGGACAGGGGGCCAAGAGACCCAGTACTTC.

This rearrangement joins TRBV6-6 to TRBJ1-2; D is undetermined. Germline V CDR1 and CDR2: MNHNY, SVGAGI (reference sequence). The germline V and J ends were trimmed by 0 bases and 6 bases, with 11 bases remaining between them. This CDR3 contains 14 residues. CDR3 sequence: CASSYSSGKDGYTF. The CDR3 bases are TGTGCCAGCAGTTACTCTTCGGGTAAAGATGGCTACACCTTC.

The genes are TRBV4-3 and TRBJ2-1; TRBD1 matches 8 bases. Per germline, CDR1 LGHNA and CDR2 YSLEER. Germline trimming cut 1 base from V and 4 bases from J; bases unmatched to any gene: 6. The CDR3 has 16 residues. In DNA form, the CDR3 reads TGCGCCAGCAGCCAAGTCCGGGACAGGACGTACAATGAGCAGTTCTTC. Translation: CASSQVRDRTYNEQFF.

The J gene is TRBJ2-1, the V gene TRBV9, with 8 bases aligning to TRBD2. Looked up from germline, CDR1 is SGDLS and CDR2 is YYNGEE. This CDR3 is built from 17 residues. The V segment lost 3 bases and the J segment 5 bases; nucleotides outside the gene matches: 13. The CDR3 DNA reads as TGTGCCAGCAGCGACCAGCACGGCCAGCGGGGGCACAATGAGCAGTTCTTC. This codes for CASSDQHGQRGHNEQFF. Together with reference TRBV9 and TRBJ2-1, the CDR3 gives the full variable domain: DSGVTQTPKHLITATGQRVTLRCSPRSGDLSVYWYQQSLDQGLQFLIQYYNGEERAKGNILERFSAQQFPDLHSELNLSSLELGDSALYFCASSDQHGQRGHNEQFFGPGTRLTVL.

In DNA, the CDR3 is TGCGCCAGCAGCCAAGCGAAGGCGGGCGCCGGGGCCAACGTCCTGACTTTC. This codes for CASSQAKAGAGANVLTF. V gene TRBV4-3 combines with J gene TRBJ2-6, with D possibly matching TRBD2 (5 bases). The germline V and J ends were trimmed by 1 base and 4 bases, with 14 bases remaining between them. The germline CDR1 and CDR2 sequences are LGHNA and YSLEER. This CDR3 region has 17 residues.

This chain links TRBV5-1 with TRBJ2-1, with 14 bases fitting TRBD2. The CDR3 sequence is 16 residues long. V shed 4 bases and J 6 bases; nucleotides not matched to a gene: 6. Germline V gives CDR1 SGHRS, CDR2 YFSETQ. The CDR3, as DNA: TGCGCCAGCAGCGGTACAGGACTAGCGGGGGGCAATGAGCAGTTCTTC. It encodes CASSGTGLAGGNEQFF.

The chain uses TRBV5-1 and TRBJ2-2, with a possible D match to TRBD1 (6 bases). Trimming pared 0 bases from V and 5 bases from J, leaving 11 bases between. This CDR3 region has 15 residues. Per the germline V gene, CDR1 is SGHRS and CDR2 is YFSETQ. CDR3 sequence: CASSLVGARTGELFF. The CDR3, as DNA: TGCGCCAGCAGCTTGGTGGGGGCGCGGACCGGGGAGCTGTTTTTT.

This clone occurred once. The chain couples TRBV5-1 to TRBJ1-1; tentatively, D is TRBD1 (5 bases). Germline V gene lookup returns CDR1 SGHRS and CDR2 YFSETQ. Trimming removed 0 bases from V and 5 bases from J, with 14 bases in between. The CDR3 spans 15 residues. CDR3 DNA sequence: TGCGCCAGCAGCTTGGGTTGGGACTTGGGGACTGAAGCTTTCTTT. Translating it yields CASSLGWDLGTEAFF.

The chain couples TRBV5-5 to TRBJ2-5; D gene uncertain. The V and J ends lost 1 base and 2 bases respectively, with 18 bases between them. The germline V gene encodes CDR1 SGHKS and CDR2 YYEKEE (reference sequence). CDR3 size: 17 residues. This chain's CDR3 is CASSLLRSRVGQETQYF. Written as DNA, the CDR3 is TGTGCCAGCAGCTTGTTGCGTTCCCGTGTGGGACAAGAGACCCAGTACTTC.

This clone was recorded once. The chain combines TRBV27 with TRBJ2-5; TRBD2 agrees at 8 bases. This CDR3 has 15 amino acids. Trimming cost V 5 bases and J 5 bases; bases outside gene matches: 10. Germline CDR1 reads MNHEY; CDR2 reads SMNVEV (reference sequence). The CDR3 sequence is CASSDIGGAGETQYF. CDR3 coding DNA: TGTGCCAGCAGTGATATCGGGGGGGCCGGTGAGACCCAGTACTTC.

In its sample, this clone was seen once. This chain's CDR3 is CASSATGTRAGPDTQYF. The CDR3 region has the DNA TGTGCCAGCAGTGCCACCGGGACCAGAGCGGGCCCAGATACGCAGTATTTT. V gene TRBV25-1 combines with J gene TRBJ2-3; TRBD2 might be the D (6 bases). Germline V lookup: CDR1 MGHDK, CDR2 SYGVNS. V was trimmed by 4 bases and J by 4 bases, leaving 21 bases between them. The CDR3 has 17 residues.

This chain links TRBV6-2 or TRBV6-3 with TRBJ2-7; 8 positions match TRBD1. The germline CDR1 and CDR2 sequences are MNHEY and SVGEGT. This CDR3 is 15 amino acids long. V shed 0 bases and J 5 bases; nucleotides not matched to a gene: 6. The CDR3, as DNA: TGTGCCAGCAGTTACTCCTTGACAGGGGTCCACGAGCAGTACTTC. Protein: CASSYSLTGVHEQYF.

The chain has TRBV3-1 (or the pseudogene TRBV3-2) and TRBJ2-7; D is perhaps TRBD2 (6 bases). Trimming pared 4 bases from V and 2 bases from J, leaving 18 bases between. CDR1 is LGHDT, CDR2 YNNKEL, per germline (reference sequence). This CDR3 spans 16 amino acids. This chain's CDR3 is CASSPFQAGLTYEQYF. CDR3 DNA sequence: TGTGCCAGCAGCCCATTTCAAGCGGGTCTAACCTACGAGCAGTACTTC.

CDR3: CASSQWDWGDIQYF. The DNA of the CDR3 is TGTGCCAGCAGCCAGTGGGACTGGGGAGACATTCAGTACTTC. The chain couples TRBV5-5 to TRBJ2-4; D might be TRBD2 (6 bases). The germline CDR1 and CDR2 sequences are SGHKS and YYEKEE (reference sequence). This CDR3 has 14 amino acids. V dropped 4 bases and J dropped 8 bases, with 16 bases sitting between them.

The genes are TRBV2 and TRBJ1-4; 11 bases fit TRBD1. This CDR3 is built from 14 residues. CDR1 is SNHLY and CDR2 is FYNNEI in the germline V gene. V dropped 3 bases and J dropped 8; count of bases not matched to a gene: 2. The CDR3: CASSEGQGGEKLFF. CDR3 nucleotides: TGTGCCAGCAGTGAGGGACAGGGGGGCGAAAAACTGTTTTTT.

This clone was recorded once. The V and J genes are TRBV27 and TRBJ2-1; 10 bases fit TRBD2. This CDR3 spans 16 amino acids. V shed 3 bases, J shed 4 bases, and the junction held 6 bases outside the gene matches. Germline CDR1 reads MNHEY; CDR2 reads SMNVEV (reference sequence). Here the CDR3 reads CASSLSGGARYNEQFF. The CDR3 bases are TGTGCCAGCAGTTTGAGCGGGGGGGCTCGGTACAATGAGCAGTTCTTC.

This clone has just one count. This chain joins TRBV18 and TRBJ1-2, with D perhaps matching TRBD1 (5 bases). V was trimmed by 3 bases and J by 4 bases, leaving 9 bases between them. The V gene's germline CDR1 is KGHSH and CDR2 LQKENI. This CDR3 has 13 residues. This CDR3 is CASSPDSIYGYTF. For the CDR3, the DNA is TGTGCCAGCTCACCTGACAGCATCTATGGCTACACCTTC.

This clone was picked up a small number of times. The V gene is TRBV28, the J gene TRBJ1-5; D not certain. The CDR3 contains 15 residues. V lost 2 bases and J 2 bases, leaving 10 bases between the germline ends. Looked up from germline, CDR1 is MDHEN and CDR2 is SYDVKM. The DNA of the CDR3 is TGTGCCAGCAGTTTAAAGGTCGAGGGCAATCAGCCCCAGCATTTT. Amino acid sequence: CASSLKVEGNQPQHF.

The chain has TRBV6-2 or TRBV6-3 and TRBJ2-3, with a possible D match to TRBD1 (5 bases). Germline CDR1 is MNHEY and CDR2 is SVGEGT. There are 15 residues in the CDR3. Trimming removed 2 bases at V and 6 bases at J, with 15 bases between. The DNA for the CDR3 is TGTGCCAGCAGTTACCTCCTCAGGGTAGGGGATACGCAGTATTTT. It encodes CASSYLLRVGDTQYF.

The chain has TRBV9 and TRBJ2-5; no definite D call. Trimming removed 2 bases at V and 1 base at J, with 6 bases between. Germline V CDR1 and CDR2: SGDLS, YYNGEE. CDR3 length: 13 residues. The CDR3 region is CASSVRSQETQYF. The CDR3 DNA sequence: TGTGCCAGCAGCGTCCGCAGCCAAGAGACCCAGTACTTC.

CDR3 sequence (DNA): TGTGCCAGCAGACAACATTTTTCGGGGGGGCGCAGATACCCCACAGATACGCAGTATTTT. It translates to CASRQHFSGGRRYPTDTQYF. The chain carries TRBV3-1 (or the pseudogene TRBV3-2) and TRBJ2-3; 8 bases fit TRBD2. The CDR3 contains 20 residues. The germline gives CDR1 LGHDT, CDR2 YNNKEL (reference sequence). V shed 6 bases and J 2 bases; nucleotides not matched to a gene: 22.

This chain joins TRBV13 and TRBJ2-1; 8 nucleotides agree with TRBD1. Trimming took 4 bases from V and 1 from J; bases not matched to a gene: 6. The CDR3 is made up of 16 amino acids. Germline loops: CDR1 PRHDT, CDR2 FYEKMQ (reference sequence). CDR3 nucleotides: TGTGCCAGCAGCTCGGACAGGGCCCTATCCTACAATGAGCAGTTCTTC. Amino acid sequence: CASSSDRALSYNEQFF.

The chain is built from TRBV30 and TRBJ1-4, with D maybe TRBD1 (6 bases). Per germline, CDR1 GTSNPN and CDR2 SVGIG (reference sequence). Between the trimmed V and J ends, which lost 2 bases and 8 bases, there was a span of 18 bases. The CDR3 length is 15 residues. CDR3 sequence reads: CAWSSWAGEGEKLFF. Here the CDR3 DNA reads TGTGCCTGGAGTAGCTGGGCAGGGGAGGGAGAAAAACTGTTTTTT.

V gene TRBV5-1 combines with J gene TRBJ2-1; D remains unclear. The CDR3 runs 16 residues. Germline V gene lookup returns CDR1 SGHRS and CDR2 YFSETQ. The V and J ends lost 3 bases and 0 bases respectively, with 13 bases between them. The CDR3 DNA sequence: TGCGCCAGCAGCTCTCGGACCGAAAGCTCCTACAATGAGCAGTTCTTC. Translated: CASSSRTESSYNEQFF.